A selection of T cell receptor beta chains follows, all from one sample in a study of cytomegalovirus exposure and HLA in healthy donors. Produced via immunoSEQ multiplex PCR; TCRdb's table is partial and in-frame only. The table lists under 150,000 clones, 8.5% to 10% of them singletons. Input material: PBMCs. These receptors all come from a man aged 25-40 years in good health and CMV-seronegative. Each CDR3 is given without its conserved first and last residue. The order of the fields is J gene, D gene, V gene, CDR3 protein. A D gene is named only where the DNA matches it firmly.

>TRBJ2-3|TRBD2|TRBV19
ASSDPGTSGRSTDTQY
>TRBJ2-7|TRBD2|TRBV7-6
ASSLASGSGYEQY
>TRBJ2-7|TRBD1|TRBV5-1
ASSFEQGVHEQY
>TRBJ1-6|.|TRBV28
ASRNSSPLH
>TRBJ2-1|.|TRBV5-6
ASKDSSSYNEQF
>TRBJ1-1|.|TRBV29-1
GVRENTEAF
>TRBJ2-3|.|TRBV28
ASSFGSTSTDTQY
>TRBJ2-2|TRBD2|TRBV27
ASSLKPSGGANTGELF
>TRBJ2-3|TRBD2|TRBV7-8
ASSLLGGLAGTDTQY
>TRBJ2-4|TRBD2|TRBV7-8
ASSPVGRGGTIQY
>TRBJ1-4|.|TRBV4-1
ASSQRQADEKLF
>TRBJ1-4|.|TRBV4-1
ASSQVEGPNEKLF
>TRBJ2-5|TRBD2|TRBV27
ASSSYNLKTGTNQETQY
>TRBJ2-2|.|TRBV7-6
ASSLVATGNTGELF
>TRBJ2-7|.|TRBV6-1
ASSGRREWDEQY
>TRBJ2-5|TRBD1|TRBV29-1
SVERRGTGIETQY
>TRBJ1-2|TRBD1|TRBV6-6
ASSLSDRGLYGYT
>TRBJ2-2|.|TRBV21-1
ASSEDREGTGELF
>TRBJ2-7|.|TRBV6-5
ASSIQGNSYEQY
>TRBJ1-4|TRBD1|TRBV5-6
ASSFRGPNEKLF
>TRBJ2-2|TRBD1|TRBV5-1
ASREGGLSTGELF
>TRBJ2-2|TRBD2|TRBV5-1
ASRTLGTSASGELF
>TRBJ2-7|TRBD1|TRBV6-5
ASRLGQSYEQY
>TRBJ2-1|TRBD2|TRBV25-1
ASSESPAGGIYNEQF
>TRBJ2-1|.|TRBV11-2
ASSLRGSSEQF
>TRBJ2-7|.|TRBV5-6
ASSLGDRPTYEQY
>TRBJ1-4|.|TRBV30
AWSVGQEKLF
>TRBJ2-1|TRBD2|TRBV5-1
ASSRTSGRAYNEQF
>TRBJ1-2|.|TRBV5-1
ASSSQTTGNGYT
>TRBJ2-5|.|TRBV10-2
ASSETGKWETQY
>TRBJ1-1|.|TRBV6-1
ASSGSGQNTEAF
>TRBJ1-5|TRBD1|TRBV10-2
ASSDRVGQPQH
>TRBJ1-6|TRBD1|TRBV4-1
ASSLYRDRGSNSPLH
>TRBJ2-1|.|TRBV7-8
ASSLGEFEQF
>TRBJ1-5|.|TRBV2
ASGTGRDQPQH
>TRBJ1-6|.|TRBV2
ASSFGGRDSPLH
>TRBJ2-7|.|TRBV6-6
ASSYSAYYEQY
>.|TRBD1|TRBV6-1
ASSEGWTGNSYEQY
>.|TRBD1|TRBV6-1
ASSVTGAYEQY
>TRBJ1-2|.|TRBV5-4
ASSLSGLSYGYT
>TRBJ2-1|TRBD2|TRBV14
ASSQFPSGTLKGEQF
>TRBJ2-7|TRBD1|TRBV6-5
ASSYSIGTGAYEQY
>TRBJ1-2|.|TRBV6-1
ASSTGIRDYGYT
>TRBJ2-2|TRBD1|TRBV7-9
ASSVTGATGELF
>TRBJ1-2|.|TRBV4-3
ASSQAPGQGRGSYT